Each of the 8 T cell receptor beta chains below was sequenced from the same sample in a study of blood T cells in healthy people across ages. Sample-barcoded 5' priming and a J-beta primer mix drove a second PCR of 7 to 11 cycles. One entry per CDR3 protein results from TCRdb running MiXCR on the 5' RACE reads. Among about 970,000 distinct CDR3 sequences listed, just over 50% were seen once. Input material: blood. These receptors were collected from a woman aged 60-75 years in good health.

The rearrangement uses TRBV6-1 and TRBJ2-2; no firm D call. Looked up from germline, CDR1 is MNHNS and CDR2 is SASEGT. This CDR3 contains 14 residues. V was cut by 7 bases and J by 2 bases, with 11 bases left in between. The CDR3 DNA is TGTGCCAGCATTTCGCGGTTAAACACCGGGGAGCTGTTTTTT. Its protein is CASISRLNTGELFF.

This chain connects TRBV27 to TRBJ2-7, with 10 positions matching TRBD2. The J call may be incorrect, as the DNA end agrees better with TRBJ2-5. Germline CDR1 reads MNHEY; CDR2 reads SMNVEV (reference sequence). The CDR3 length is 18 residues. The CDR3 sequence: CASIKRGNLAGVGETQYF. The CDR3 nucleotides read TGTGCCAGCATTAAAAGGGGGAATCTAGCGGGAGTCGGGGAGACCCAGTACTTC.

This chain links TRBV3-1 with TRBJ2-7, with 8 bases fitting TRBD1. There are 17 residues in the CDR3. Germline lookup yields CDR1 LGHDT and CDR2 YNNKEL (reference sequence). V trimming: 5 bases; J trimming: 2 bases; junction bases outside the gene matches: 14. DNA of the CDR3: TGTGCCAGCAGCTACCTAAGCAGACAGGGGAGGACCTACGAGCAGTACTTC. Protein sequence: CASSYLSRQGRTYEQYF.

Turning to this clonotype: At one boundary the junction diverges from the germline segment, which might be a read error. This chain links TRBV27 with TRBJ2-7; 10 bases line up with TRBD1. The V gene's germline CDR1 is MNHEY and CDR2 SMNVEV (reference sequence). This CDR3 contains 15 residues. CDR3 sequence (DNA): TGTGCCAGCAGTGTTACCGGGACAGGGGCCTATGAGCAGTACTTC. This sequence encodes CASSVTGTGAYEQYF.

V and J are TRBV7-9 and TRBJ1-1; D call uncertain. The CDR3 spans 11 residues. Germline values: CDR1 SEHNR, CDR2 FQNEAQ (reference sequence). The V end was cut by 5 bases, the J end by 11 bases, with 12 bases between. This CDR3 is CASSAGFGAFF. CDR3 DNA: TGTGCCAGCAGCGCGGGGTTCGGCGCTTTCTTT.

The chain carries TRBV27 and TRBJ2-4; D is possibly TRBD1 (6 bases). Trimming removed 0 bases from V and 0 bases from J, with 9 bases in between. The CDR3 loop spans 16 amino acids. From germline, CDR1 is MNHEY and CDR2 SMNVEV (reference sequence). The CDR3 protein is CASSLSAGVAKNIQYF. The CDR3 bases are TGTGCCAGCAGTTTATCGGCAGGGGTAGCCAAAAACATTCAGTACTTC.

V usage is TRBV29-1 and J usage is TRBJ2-1, with 10 bases matching TRBD2. The CDR3 is made up of 14 amino acids. Germline trimming cut 8 bases from V and 3 bases from J; bases unmatched to any gene: 7. Germline CDR1 and CDR2: SQVTM and ANQGSEA. The DNA for the CDR3 is TGCAGCACCCTAGCGGGAGCGCTCTACAATGAGCAGTTCTTC. Translation: CSTLAGALYNEQFF.

This clonotype was picked up a small number of times. The chain employs TRBV4-1 and TRBJ2-7; D is ambiguous. This CDR3 is built from 12 residues. Looked up from germline, CDR1 is MGHRA and CDR2 is YSYEKL. V was cut by 2 bases and J by 6 bases, with 8 bases left in between. The CDR3 is CASSQIVGEQYF. CDR3 DNA: TGCGCCAGCAGCCAAATAGTTGGCGAGCAGTACTTC.